Given below is one TCR beta chain in context. Its antigen specificity is not known. It has no much larger one-base neighbor in the sample; base qualities were not kept. The junction shows trimming of 0 bases on V and 6 bases on J, plus 15 bases between the germline ends. The germline V gene encodes CDR1 LNHNV and CDR2 YYDKDF (reference sequence). Including cysteine and phenylalanine, the CDR3 has 16 amino acids. Only the CDR3 part of the read is kept: 48 bases, read in frame from the first base. The immunoSEQ Assay, a bias-controlled multiplex PCR, was used to amplify TCRbeta CDR3 regions from genomic DNA. The original methods were these. The number of nucleated cells in each sample was estimated by amplification of reference gene primers within the assay. To quantify the absolute abundance of each unique TCRbeta CDR3 rearrangement, sequence reads were collapsed and filtered. For each sample, productive Simpson clonality was calculated as the square root of Simpson's diversity index over productive rearrangements. TCRdb stores this immuneACCESS table with in-frame sequences only. Part of the clones is absent; in the studies checked, under half of the shortfall reflects unresolved V genes, and no reason is known for the rest. That table gives V, J and clone size, and the DNA gave D and trimming. Counted in this sample were 250,000 to 350,000 clones; approximately 85% of them appeared once. 4.3% of the sample belongs to the ten largest clones.

The sample originates from a study of blood T cell repertoires in COVID-19 (dated by TCRdb to about 2020). Background on the whole study: Samples covering the acute and convalescent phases of COVID-19 were provided by collaborators in the United States, Italy and Spain. Where available, HLA class I and class II types were obtained from metadata supplied by the sample provider rather than from assay-based typing. Samples came from the ongoing ImmuneRACE study (first 160 participants) plus 1,254 subjects from 6 global collaborators. The dataset comprised deeply sampled blood TCRbeta repertoires from subjects exposed to, actively infected with, or recovered from COVID-19. The sample metadata nearly always contained a de-identified subject ID, COVID-19 status, age in years and sex. The repertoires were released in a freely available public database intended as a resource for research on the immune response to SARS-CoV-2. The material from the prospective study consisted of cDNA or gDNA derived from T cells, B-cell-depleted T cells, or PBMCs.

In the prospective study, participants were roughly 18 to 89 years old, resided in about two dozen geographic areas of the United States, and were enrolled through a virtual design. To assign participants to cohorts, the prospective study relied on clinical history that participants themselves reported in a screening survey and a study questionnaire. For ImmuneRACE Cohort 3, a participant was defined as recovered based on two consecutive negative NP/OP PCR tests, clearance by a healthcare professional, or resolution of symptoms. Mobile phlebotomists in the prospective study collected whole blood, serum and a nasopharyngeal or oropharyngeal swab from every participant. Participants in the prospective study had the option to provide additional blood draws and questionnaires over a roughly two-month period. Prospective study blood samples were shipped either frozen or at room temperature before DNA extraction.

General findings and caveats noted by the study authors: The quantity of clinical and demographic metadata differed by source and by participant and was supplied without curation.

The clonotype comes from a woman in her 30s who had recovered from COVID-19. The specimen was PBMCs or T cells enriched from blood (not recorded which). In this chain, TRBV15 is recombined with TRBJ1-5, with a weak D call of TRBD1 (5 bases match). In nucleotides, the sequence is TGTGCCACCAGCAGAGATGTATTGCAGGGCGGTCAGCCCCAGCATTTT. It specifies CATSRDVLQGGQPQHF.